The 26 T cell receptor beta chains below were found in one sample sequenced in a study of PD-1 blockade in classical Hodgkin lymphoma. Time point: cycle 4 day 1 (C4D1), after more than five weeks of nivolumab. All patients experienced relapse after autologous stem cell transplantation, and brentuximab vedotin exposure was variable. Libraries were prepared by immunoSEQ multiplex PCR; TCRdb keeps only in-frame clonotypes and omits some of them. Among roughly 100,000 clones listed, under 95% were seen once. This specimen was peripheral blood mononuclear cells (PBMCs), taken before the fourth cycle of nivolumab. The receptors here all came from a human donor with classical Hodgkin lymphoma.

The chain has TRBV5-8 and TRBJ2-1, with 8 positions matching TRBD2. The CDR3 has 16 amino acids. From germline, CDR1 is SGHTS and CDR2 YDEGEE. The ends lost 4 bases at V and 5 bases at J; junction bases unmatched: 11. In nucleotides, the CDR3 is TGTGCCAGCAGCCTGTCGGCTAGCGGGTACCACAATGAGCAGTTCTTC. Translation: CASSLSASGYHNEQFF.

This chain connects TRBV6-5 to TRBJ2-3; 7 nucleotides line up with TRBD2. The CDR3 is 14 residues long. With V trimmed by 5 bases and J by 3 bases, 5 bases remained unmatched. Germline V lookup: CDR1 MNHEY, CDR2 SVGAGI. The CDR3 nucleotides are TGTGCCAGCAGTCCGCTTAGCGGGACAGATACGCAGTATTTT. It specifies CASSPLSGTDTQYF.

This clone was detected only once. The CDR3 protein is CSVEDFRGPGSYEQYF. CDR3 nucleotides: TGCAGCGTTGAAGACTTTCGGGGTCCGGGCTCCTACGAGCAGTACTTC. J is TRBJ2-7 and V is TRBV29-1; tentative D call: TRBD2 (5 bases). V was pared by 0 bases and J by 0 bases, with 15 bases between. This CDR3 has 16 residues. Per germline, CDR1 SQVTM and CDR2 ANQGSEA.

CDR3 loop: CASSPYRPGLAGGRGSIQYF. The CDR3 region has the DNA TGTGCCAGCAGCCCCTATCGGCCGGGACTAGCGGGAGGGCGGGGGAGCATTCAGTACTTC. The V call is TRBV7-6, the J call TRBJ2-4; TRBD2 aligns across 16 bases. The length of the CDR3 is 20 residues. J lost 9 bases, V lost 5 bases, and 19 bases had no gene match. Germline V gives CDR1 SGHVS, CDR2 FNYEAQ.

This clone appeared a single time. The J gene is TRBJ2-5, the V gene TRBV5-6, with 11 bases matching TRBD1. Trimming took 1 base from V and 5 from J; bases not matched to a gene: 7. The CDR3 covers 16 residues. Germline V CDR1 and CDR2: SGHDT, YYEEEE. CDR3 residues: CASSLSGQGALETQYF. The CDR3 DNA sequence: TGTGCCAGCAGCTTGAGTGGACAGGGGGCTCTGGAGACCCAGTACTTC.

The V call is TRBV19, the J call TRBJ2-1; the match to TRBD2 covers 14 bases. CDR1 is LNHDA, CDR2 SQIVND, per germline (reference sequence). Trimming cost V 5 bases and J 8 bases; bases outside gene matches: 8. This CDR3 is built from 16 residues. The CDR3 nucleotides are TGTGCCAGTAGTGTAAGACTAGCGGGAGGGTTGGATGAGCAGTTCTTC. Translated: CASSVRLAGGLDEQFF.

V usage is TRBV7-9 and J usage is TRBJ2-2; D is possibly TRBD2 (5 bases). The CDR3 is 15 residues long. Germline CDR1 SEHNR, CDR2 FQNEAQ (reference sequence). V gave up 8 bases and J gave up 3 bases, with 16 bases separating them. The CDR3 DNA reads as TGTGCCAGCCGCGTCCCGGGATCGGACACCGGGGAGCTGTTTTTT. Residues: CASRVPGSDTGELFF.

The J gene is TRBJ2-1, the V gene TRBV5-4; 10 nucleotides agree with TRBD2. This CDR3 has 16 residues. CDR1 and CDR2 from the germline V gene are SGHNT and YYREEE (reference sequence). V shed 0 bases and J 7 bases; nucleotides not matched to a gene: 7. This CDR3 is CASSLGGLAGDNEQFF. The CDR3 DNA follows: TGTGCCAGCAGCTTGGGGGGGCTAGCGGGAGATAATGAGCAGTTCTTC.

The V call is TRBV7-3, the J call TRBJ2-1, with TRBD2 matching over 9 bases. CDR1 and CDR2 from the germline V gene are SGHTA and FQGTGA. Unmatched junction bases numbered 7, after V lost 2 bases and J lost 8 bases. This CDR3 has 15 residues. The CDR3 bases are TGTGCCAGCAGCTTAGGAGCGGGAGGTTTTGATGAGCAGTTCTTC. As protein: CASSLGAGGFDEQFF.

This chain connects TRBV4-2 to TRBJ2-3; D unresolved. In germline, CDR1 is LGHNA, CDR2 YNFKEQ. V was shortened by 6 bases and J by 0 bases, with 4 bases between the two germline ends. The CDR3 extends over 12 amino acids. CDR3 in DNA: TGTGCCAGCAGTCAAAGCACAGATACGCAGTATTTT. It encodes CASSQSTDTQYF.

The chain carries TRBV9 and TRBJ2-5; TRBD2 matches 8 bases. Germline CDR1 reads SGDLS; CDR2 reads YYNGEE. This CDR3 spans 14 amino acids. The J segment lost 6 bases and the V segment lost 3 bases, leaving 7 bases of the junction unmatched. As DNA, the CDR3 is TGTGCCAGCAGCGGAACGGGAGGGCCGAAGACCCAGTACTTC. This codes for CASSGTGGPKTQYF.

The chain carries TRBV29-1 and TRBJ1-2; maybe TRBD1 (5 bases). Germline CDR1 and CDR2: SQVTM and ANQGSEA. The ends were cut back, 5 bases at V and 2 bases at J, with 12 bases in the middle. The CDR3 consists of 13 residues. CDR3 in DNA: TGCAGCGTTCAAGGGGTCTCCAACTATGGCTACACCTTC. Translating it yields CSVQGVSNYGYTF.

V usage is TRBV27 and J usage is TRBJ1-2; D gene ambiguous. The V end lost 2 bases, the J end lost 4 bases, and 8 bases lay between the germline ends. The CDR3 covers 13 residues. CDR1 MNHEY and CDR2 SMNVEV come from the germline V gene (reference sequence). The CDR3 DNA reads TGTGCCAGCAGTTTACTTATGGGCTATGGCTACACCTTC. This encodes CASSLLMGYGYTF.

This sequence joins TRBV30 and TRBJ2-1; D ambiguous. Germline CDR1 is GTSNPN and CDR2 is SVGIG (reference sequence). CDR3 size: 11 residues. V lost 7 bases and J lost 4, with 8 bases in between. The CDR3 region has the DNA TGTGCCTCAGACGAGTACAATGAGCAGTTCTTC. Encoded protein: CASDEYNEQFF.

The chain uses TRBV30 and TRBJ2-7; D gene unclear. The CDR3 has 11 amino acids. Trimming cost V 8 bases and J 4 bases, with 12 bases left between them. CDR1 GTSNPN and CDR2 SVGIG come from the germline V gene (reference sequence). The CDR3 is CAHSFGYEQYF. In DNA, the CDR3 is TGTGCCCATTCCTTTGGTTACGAGCAGTACTTC.

This chain links TRBV21-1 with TRBJ2-6; the table assigns TRBD1, which was not confirmed against the DNA. TRBV21-1 has pseudogene status. The CDR3 runs 20 residues. For the CDR3, the DNA is TGTGCCAGCAGCGCCTGTCCGGGACAGGGGCTCTTTGCTGGGGCCAACGTCCTGACTTTC. Translating gives CASSACPGQGLFAGANVLTF.

V is TRBV30 and J is TRBJ1-4; a weak D match, TRBD1 (5 bases). The CDR3 has 17 amino acids. V was clipped by 2 bases and J by 8 bases, with 24 bases between them. Germline V lookup: CDR1 GTSNPN, CDR2 SVGIG (reference sequence). The CDR3 region has the DNA TGTGCCTGGAGTTTTGGGAAGGGGCGGGCGGGTGTGGAAAAACTGTTTTTT. This codes for CAWSFGKGRAGVEKLFF.

The chain is built from TRBV29-1 and TRBJ2-7; a possible D gene is TRBD2 (5 bases). Germline lookup yields CDR1 SQVTM and CDR2 ANQGSEA. The CDR3 is 12 residues long. V lost 1 base, J lost 7 bases, and 11 bases lay in between. The DNA of the CDR3 is TGCAGCGTTGAAGGGCTCCGGGGTGAGCAGTACTTC. Protein sequence: CSVEGLRGEQYF.

The chain is built from TRBV19 and TRBJ1-4; TRBD1 is a possible D gene (6 bases). Germline CDR1 reads LNHDA; CDR2 reads SQIVND (reference sequence). CDR3 length: 14 residues. The ends were cut back, 6 bases at V and 8 bases at J, with 16 bases in the middle. This CDR3 reads CASSIRGDSEKLFF. The CDR3 coding sequence is TGTGCCAGTAGCATCAGGGGCGACAGCGAAAAACTGTTTTTT.

This rearrangement joins TRBV6-1 to TRBJ2-7; D gene ambiguous. Germline CDR1 MNHNS, CDR2 SASEGT. This CDR3 has 13 residues. V lost 6 bases to trimming and J lost 2 bases, with 11 bases between them. As DNA, the CDR3 is TGTGCCAGCAGGGTAGACTGGCCCTACGAGCAGTACTTC. Its protein product is CASRVDWPYEQYF.

This chain connects TRBV27 to TRBJ2-7; D unclear. This CDR3 has 13 residues. V gave up 2 bases and J gave up 7 bases, with 12 bases separating them. Germline V gene sequence: CDR1 MNHEY, CDR2 SMNVEV (reference sequence). The CDR3 bases are TGTGCCAGCAGTTTAAACCTGGGTTTAGAGCAGTACTTC. Its protein is CASSLNLGLEQYF.

V and J are TRBV28 and TRBJ1-5; D is unresolved. V was trimmed by 6 bases and J by 6 bases, leaving 15 bases between them. Germline V gene lookup returns CDR1 MDHEN and CDR2 SYDVKM. This CDR3 has 14 amino acids. The CDR3 region is CASSVRMGSQPQHF. CDR3 sequence (DNA): TGTGCCAGCAGCGTTCGGATGGGGAGTCAGCCCCAGCATTTT.

In this sample, this clone turned up once. V is TRBV18 and J is TRBJ1-5; TRBD1 might be the D (5 bases). Trimming shortened V by 2 bases and J by 4 bases, and 6 bases separated the two germline ends. From germline, CDR1 is KGHSH and CDR2 LQKENI. This CDR3 region has 13 residues. The CDR3 protein is CASSPAGNQPQHF. CDR3 sequence (DNA): TGTGCCAGCTCACCAGCAGGGAATCAGCCCCAGCATTTT.

The V call is TRBV28, the J call TRBJ2-5; a possible D gene is TRBD2 (6 bases). The CDR3 is 14 amino acids. V shed 5 bases and J shed 7 bases, with 17 bases lying between them. CDR1 and CDR2 from the germline V gene are MDHEN and SYDVKM. CDR3 DNA sequence: TGTGCCAGCAGTAGAAATAGCGGTCCCCGGACCCAGTACTTC. It encodes CASSRNSGPRTQYF.

The chain carries TRBV10-3 and TRBJ1-5; D unclear. From germline, CDR1 is ENHRY and CDR2 SYGVKD. This CDR3 contains 14 residues. V was shortened by 6 bases and J by 0 bases, with 9 bases between the two germline ends. The CDR3 sequence: CAIREGGSNQPQHF. In DNA form, the CDR3 reads TGTGCCATCAGGGAAGGAGGTAGCAATCAGCCCCAGCATTTT.

V and J are TRBV5-1 and TRBJ2-7, with TRBD1 as a possible D gene (6 bases). Germline assignment: CDR1 SGHRS and CDR2 YFSETQ. The length of the CDR3 is 13 residues. V was cut by 0 bases and J by 10 bases, with 14 bases left in between. The CDR3: CASSLEQGLAQYF. As DNA, the CDR3 is TGCGCCAGCAGCTTGGAACAGGGTTTGGCTCAGTACTTC.